The entry below gives a single T cell receptor (beta chain) sequence along with its context. Antigen: not known. With 60 Vbeta and 13 Jbeta primers, the PCR was carried out. Sequencing used immunoSEQ multiplex PCR; TCRdb keeps in-frame clones, though not all of them. The sample yields 150,000 to 200,000 clones, 75% to 80% seen once. With 8 bases removed from V and 5 bases from J, the gap between germline ends came to 15 bases. Germline loops: CDR1 SNHLY, CDR2 FYNNEI. The CDR3 is made up of 13 amino acids. The record originates from a study of cytomegalovirus exposure and HLA in healthy donors. Broader study findings: Clonal expansion was found to be greater in HLA-associated TCR beta chains than in equally common others in a later analysis. Compared with the roughly 730-donor mean, an Asian-associated ancestry cluster reportedly had fewer N-insertions, according to a later analysis. A classifier reportedly called cytomegalovirus status with high sensitivity and specificity.

The rearrangement joins TRBV2 to TRBJ2-5; perhaps TRBD2 as D (6 bases). The source material was PBMCs. This clonotype was sampled from a woman aged 45-65 years in good health and CMV-seropositive. The CDR3 nucleotides are TGTGCCAGCTCCGGGAGTCTCTGGGAGACCCAGTACTTC. Translated: CASSGSLWETQYF.